This is a list of T cell receptor beta chains from one sample in a study of CD8 T cell repertoires and HIV-1 epitope variants. Repertoires were generated with immunoSEQ multiplex PCR, while TCRdb's copy carries only in-frame clones and drops some. The sample lists fewer than 6,500 clones; 65% to 75% were seen once. For these receptors, no antigen is known. The sample taken for sequencing was cultured CD8+ T cells derived from PBMCs. Receptor source: a male donor with HIV. Both conserved end residues are part of each CDR3. Fields, in order: clone size, J gene, V gene, D gene, CDR3 protein, CDR3 DNA. D genes are given only for firm matches. The size entry is marked missing in some rows and otherwise reads once, few, many or a size class.

few,TRBJ1-1,TRBV28,TRBD1,CASSLSIDRGNTEAFF,TGTGCCAGCAGTTTATCCATCGACAGGGGGAACACTGAAGCTTTCTTT
few,TRBJ1-1,TRBV19,NA,CASSSSGRQAFF,TGTGCCAGTAGTTCCTCCGGGAGGCAAGCTTTCTTT
NA,TRBJ1-2,TRBV7-8,NA,CASSSGDFYGYTF,TGTGCCAGCAGCTCCGGGGACTTCTATGGCTACACCTTC
few,TRBJ2-7,TRBV7-6,TRBD1,CASSLAVVDRGQQYF,TGTGCCAGCAGCTTAGCGGTCGTGGACAGGGGGCAGCAGTACTTC
NA,TRBJ2-2,TRBV11-2,NA,CASSFSRSTGELFF,TGTGCCAGCAGCTTCTCCAGGTCAACCGGGGAGCTGTTTTTT
NA,TRBJ1-1,TRBV14,TRBD1,CASSQVPGTVITEAFF,TGTGCCAGCAGCCAAGTCCCCGGGACAGTAATCACTGAAGCTTTCTTT
few,TRBJ2-1,TRBV28,TRBD2,CASSLRVAGGYDEQFF,TGTGCCAGCAGTTTACGAGTAGCGGGAGGTTACGATGAGCAGTTCTTC
NA,TRBJ1-1,TRBV5-5,NA,CASSLGWKAFF,TGTGCCAGCAGCTTGGGCTGGAAAGCTTTCTTT
NA,TRBJ2-7,TRBV28,TRBD1,CASRPTGGYEQYF,TGTGCCAGCAGGCCTACAGGGGGCTACGAGCAGTACTTC
NA,TRBJ2-7,TRBV6-1,NA,CASSDQGSSYEQYF,TGTGCCAGCAGTGATCAGGGAAGCTCCTACGAGCAGTACTTC
NA,TRBJ1-2,TRBV11-2,NA,CASSLFGGSYDGYTF,TGTGCCAGCAGCTTATTCGGGGGGTCCTACGATGGCTACACCTTC